The 8 T cell receptor beta chains reported below all come from one sample, sequenced in a study of T cell repertoires in cytomegalovirus infection. MiXCR was run by TCRdb on the reads, yielding one entry per CDR3 protein. This table holds approximately 240,000 distinct CDR3 sequences, roughly an eighth found once. Sequencing was carried out using PBMCs. The source is a human donor in good health (CMV status not recorded). Some clones in this sample may be carry-over from other donors' samples.

This clonotype appeared many times. The chain combines TRBV7-2 with TRBJ2-7; 7 nucleotides align to TRBD1. The CDR3 is made up of 15 amino acids. J was trimmed by 7 bases and V by 4 bases; bases with no gene match: 13. Per germline, CDR1 SGHTA and CDR2 FQGNSA. Written as DNA, the CDR3 is TGTGCCAGCAGCTCAACCGGACAGGCCCTAGGGGAGCAGTACTTC. Amino acids: CASSSTGQALGEQYF.

This clonotype was seen repeatedly, ten times or more. This rearrangement joins TRBV7-2 to TRBJ2-2, with 8 bases that match TRBD1. Germline CDR1 reads SGHTA; CDR2 reads FQGNSA. With V trimmed by 4 bases and J by 7 bases, 5 bases remained unmatched. This CDR3 spans 14 amino acids. The CDR3 DNA reads as TGTGCCAGCAGCTCGCAGGGGGCGATCGGGGAGCTGTTTTTT. Translating it yields CASSSQGAIGELFF.

This clonotype was counted many times. The CDR3 here is CASSFPPGQGNGYTF. CDR3 bases: TGTGCCAGCAGCTTCCCCCCGGGACAGGGGAATGGCTACACCTTC. V and J are TRBV7-2 and TRBJ1-2, with 10 bases that match TRBD1. With V trimmed by 3 bases and J by 6 bases, 7 bases remained unmatched. CDR1 SGHTA and CDR2 FQGNSA come from the germline V gene. This CDR3 spans 15 amino acids.

This clonotype was recorded at least ten times. This CDR3 is CASSLQVQETQYF. The CDR3 DNA is TGCGCCAGCAGTCTACAGGTCCAAGAGACCCAGTACTTC. V usage is TRBV5-1 and J usage is TRBJ2-5; D is perhaps TRBD1 (5 bases). The V end lost 5 bases, the J end lost 1 base, and 9 bases lay between the germline ends. CDR1 is SGHRS and CDR2 is YFSETQ in the germline V gene. This CDR3 region has 13 residues.

The table lists this clonotype with many counts. The CDR3 sequence is CASSLFAGAENTQYF. CDR3 DNA: TGTGCCAGCAGCTTATTCGCGGGAGCAGAGAATACGCAGTATTTT. The V and J genes are TRBV7-2 and TRBJ2-3; 7 nucleotides align to TRBD2. Unmatched junction bases numbered 9, after V lost 2 bases and J lost 7 bases. The CDR3 runs 15 residues. The germline V gene has CDR1 SGHTA and CDR2 FQGNSA. The variable domain in full, with the rest retrieved from reference TRBV7-2 and TRBJ2-3, is GAGVSQSPSNKVTEKGKDVELRCDPISGHTALYWYRQSLGQGLEFLIYFQGNSAPDKSGLPSDRFSAERTGGSVSTLTIQRTQQEDSAVYLCASSLFAGAENTQYFGPGTRLTVL.

This clonotype was found many times. The chain employs TRBV7-2 and TRBJ2-3; TRBD2 aligns across 10 bases. The V and J ends lost 3 bases and 3 bases, in that order; junction bases with no gene match: 9. Per the germline V gene, CDR1 is SGHTA and CDR2 is FQGNSA. The CDR3 runs 17 residues. The DNA of the CDR3 is TGTGCCAGCAGCTTCTCTTGGGCTAGCGGGAGAACAGATACGCAGTATTTT. Translating it yields CASSFSWASGRTDTQYF.

The chain couples TRBV5-1 to TRBJ2-1; TRBD2 aligns across 10 bases. V lost 2 bases, J lost 7 bases, and 6 bases stayed unmatched. The CDR3 has 15 residues. Germline CDR1 is SGHRS and CDR2 is YFSETQ. The CDR3 spells CASSLSGGAVNEQFF. DNA for the CDR3: TGCGCCAGCAGCTTAAGCGGGGGGGCGGTTAATGAGCAGTTCTTC.

This clonotype was detected many times. V gene TRBV7-2 combines with J gene TRBJ1-6; D call uncertain. Germline CDR1 reads SGHTA; CDR2 reads FQGNSA. The CDR3 spans 14 residues. V was clipped by 4 bases and J by 6 bases, with 10 bases between them. The CDR3 nucleotides read TGTGCCAGCAGCTCGACGATTTTTAATTCACCCCTCCACTTT. Its protein is CASSSTIFNSPLHF.